This passage covers 15 T cell receptor beta chains from one sample sequenced in a study of OX40 agonist ivuxolimab in advanced cancers. Repertoires were generated with immunoSEQ multiplex PCR, while TCRdb's copy carries only in-frame clones and drops some. The repertoire holds 80,000 or so clones, with about 86% as singletons. The starting material was CD4+ or CD8+ T cells sorted from blood, obtained in a trial of the OX40 agonist ivuxolimab. The receptors originated from an adult with an advanced solid tumor such as melanoma, head and neck, liver or kidney cancer.

The chain has TRBV7-2 and TRBJ2-5, with 9 positions matching TRBD1. CDR1 and CDR2 from the germline V gene are SGHTA and FQGNSA. This CDR3 is 15 amino acids long. J gave up 9 bases and V 4 bases, and 12 bases lay outside the gene matches. CDR3: CASSSGTGWGEAQYF. The CDR3 nucleotides are TGTGCCAGCAGCTCCGGGACAGGGTGGGGGGAGGCCCAGTACTTC.

The chain recombines TRBV28 with TRBJ2-7; TRBD1 matches 8 bases. V was clipped by 5 bases and J by 4 bases; unmatched bases: 10. The CDR3 runs to 15 residues. CDR1 and CDR2 (germline): MDHEN, SYDVKM. Here the CDR3 reads CASSPSTQGEYEQYF. For the CDR3, the DNA is TGTGCCAGCAGTCCTTCTACACAGGGGGAATACGAGCAGTACTTC.

The V call is TRBV5-6, the J call TRBJ2-7; TRBD1 might be the D (5 bases). Germline CDR1 and CDR2: SGHDT and YYEEEE. V dropped 1 base and J dropped 5 bases, with 10 bases sitting between them. This CDR3 spans 13 amino acids. CDR3 DNA sequence: TGTGCCAGCAGCTTGCAGGGTCCCAACGAGCAGTACTTC. Translating it yields CASSLQGPNEQYF.

V gene TRBV6-1 combines with J gene TRBJ1-5, with a tentative D call TRBD1 (6 bases). Germline assignment: CDR1 MNHNS and CDR2 SASEGT. Trimming removed 1 base from V and 7 bases from J, with 11 bases in between. The CDR3 consists of 14 residues. CDR3 region: CASSEGGGYQPQHF. CDR3 DNA: TGTGCCAGCAGTGAAGGGGGGGGCTACCAGCCCCAGCATTTT.

This chain uses TRBV9 with TRBJ2-1; no reliable D call. Germline V gene data show CDR1 as SGDLS and CDR2 as YYNGEE. There are 15 residues in the CDR3. Trimming cost V 4 bases and J 4 bases, with 15 bases left between them. CDR3 amino acids: CASSPHLTTYNEQFF. The CDR3 DNA follows: TGTGCCAGCAGCCCCCACTTGACCACATACAATGAGCAGTTCTTC.

The chain uses TRBV6-1 and TRBJ1-5, with D uncertain. Looked up from germline, CDR1 is MNHNS and CDR2 is SASEGT. V shed 5 bases and J shed 2 bases, with 7 bases lying between them. There are 13 residues in the CDR3. CDR3 residues: CASSLLRNQPQHF. The CDR3 bases are TGTGCCAGCAGTTTGCTCCGCAATCAGCCCCAGCATTTT.

The chain combines TRBV18 with TRBJ2-5; 8 positions agree with TRBD1. Losses at the gene ends were 6 bases for V and 0 bases for J; bases not matched to a gene: 6. Looked up from germline, CDR1 is KGHSH and CDR2 is LQKENI. The CDR3 has 15 amino acids. Written as DNA, the CDR3 is TGTGCCAGCTCTTCACAACAGGGGGACCAAGAGACCCAGTACTTC. Protein product: CASSSQQGDQETQYF.

V usage is TRBV5-4 and J usage is TRBJ2-1; the match to TRBD2 covers 15 bases. Germline CDR1 reads SGHNT; CDR2 reads YYREEE (reference sequence). This CDR3 is built from 16 residues. J gave up 3 bases and V 4 bases, and 2 bases lay outside the gene matches. In DNA form, the CDR3 reads TGTGCCAGCAGCCCGGGACTAGCGGGGGGCTACAATGAGCAGTTCTTC. This sequence encodes CASSPGLAGGYNEQFF.

The chain recombines TRBV19 with TRBJ2-1; 9 positions agree with TRBD2. With 4 bases clipped from V and 4 bases from J, the junction kept 8 bases outside the gene matches. CDR3 length: 16 residues. Per the germline V gene, CDR1 is LNHDA and CDR2 is SQIVND (reference sequence). CDR3 in amino acids: CASSNPLAGKYNEQFF. CDR3 in DNA: TGTGCCAGTAGTAATCCCCTAGCGGGGAAGTACAATGAGCAGTTCTTC.

This chain uses TRBV10-3 with TRBJ2-7; D is tentatively TRBD1 or TRBD2 (5 bases each). The germline CDR1 and CDR2 sequences are ENHRY and SYGVKD. The CDR3 length is 11 residues. The CDR3 loop reads CASRAGIEQYF. The CDR3 DNA reads TGTGCTTCCAGGGCCGGGATCGAGCAGTACTTC.

The chain uses TRBV18 and TRBJ2-2; D possibly corresponds to TRBD2 (7 bases). Trimming removed 6 bases from V and 4 bases from J, with 24 bases in between. The CDR3 runs 18 residues. Germline CDR1 and CDR2: KGHSH and LQKENI. This CDR3 is CASSHAQHAAGATGELFF. CDR3 DNA sequence: TGTGCCAGCTCGCATGCCCAACATGCGGCGGGGGCCACCGGGGAGCTGTTTTTT.

V and J are TRBV29-1 and TRBJ1-1; D is undetermined. The CDR3 loop spans 13 amino acids. V lost 5 bases to trimming and J lost 3 bases, with 13 bases between them. CDR1 and CDR2 from the germline V gene are SQVTM and ANQGSEA. Here the CDR3 DNA reads TGCAGCGTTATGGTTGGTCGAGACACTGAAGCTTTCTTT. Its translation: CSVMVGRDTEAFF.

The V and J genes are TRBV2 and TRBJ2-7, with D uncertain. Per germline, CDR1 SNHLY and CDR2 FYNNEI. CDR3 length equals 14 residues. V was trimmed by 0 bases and J by 2 bases, leaving 8 bases between them. The CDR3 region has the DNA TGTGCCAGCAGTGAAGCGCTTCGCCCCTACGAGCAGTACTTC. This sequence encodes CASSEALRPYEQYF.

As concerns this clone: Other DNA sequences in this sample translate to the same CDR3. V is TRBV30 and J is TRBJ2-1; maybe TRBD2 (5 bases). The germline V gene encodes CDR1 GTSNPN and CDR2 SVGIG (reference sequence). CDR3 length equals 12 residues. The ends were cut back, 4 bases at V and 2 bases at J, with 6 bases in the middle. In DNA, the CDR3 is TGTGCCTGGACCGGGACCTACAATGAGCAGTTCTTC. Its translation: CAWTGTYNEQFF. Full variable domain (outside the CDR3, taken from reference TRBV30 and TRBJ2-1): SQTIHQWPATLVQPVGSPLSLECTVEGTSNPNLYWYRQAAGRGLQLLFYSVGIGQISSEVPQNLSASRPQDRQFILSSKKLLLSDSGFYLCAWTGTYNEQFFGPGTRLTVL.

The chain combines TRBV19 with TRBJ2-7; 9 bases fit TRBD2. Germline CDR1 and CDR2: LNHDA and SQIVND (reference sequence). The CDR3 has 17 amino acids. V lost 3 bases and J lost 5; bases outside the gene matches: 14. The chain's CDR3 is CASSISRIGASGDEQYF. CDR3 nucleotides: TGTGCCAGTAGTATTAGTCGAATAGGCGCTAGCGGGGACGAGCAGTACTTC.